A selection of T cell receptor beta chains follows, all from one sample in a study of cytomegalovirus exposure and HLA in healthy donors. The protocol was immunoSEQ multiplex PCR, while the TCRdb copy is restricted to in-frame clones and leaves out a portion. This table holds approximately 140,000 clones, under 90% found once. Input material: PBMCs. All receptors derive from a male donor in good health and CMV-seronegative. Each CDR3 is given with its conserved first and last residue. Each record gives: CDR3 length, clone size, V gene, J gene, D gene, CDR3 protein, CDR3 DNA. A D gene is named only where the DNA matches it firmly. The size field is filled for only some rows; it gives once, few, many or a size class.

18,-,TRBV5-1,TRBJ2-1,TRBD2,CASSSTSGMTSSYNEQFF,TGCGCCAGCAGCTCAACTAGCGGGATGACCAGCTCCTACAATGAGCAGTTCTTC
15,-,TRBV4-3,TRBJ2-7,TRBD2,CASSQDSGLRYEQYF,TGCGCCAGCAGCCAAGATAGCGGGCTGCGCTACGAGCAGTACTTC
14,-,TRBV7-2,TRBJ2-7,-,CASSLSLGSYEQYF,TGTGCCAGCAGCTTAAGCCTCGGGTCCTACGAGCAGTACTTC
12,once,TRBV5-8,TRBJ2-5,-,CASSLQFETQYF,TGTGCCAGCAGCTTGCAGTTCGAGACCCAGTACTTC
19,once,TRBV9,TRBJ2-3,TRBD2,CASSVVGSGRARSTDTQYF,TGTGCCAGCAGCGTAGTAGGTAGCGGGAGGGCTAGGAGCACAGATACGCAGTATTTT
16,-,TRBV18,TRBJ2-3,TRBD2,CASSPASGRRTDTQYF,TGTGCCAGCTCACCGGCTAGCGGGAGGCGCACAGATACGCAGTATTTT
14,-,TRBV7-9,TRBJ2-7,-,CASTPPGATYEQYF,TGTGCCAGCACCCCACCGGGAGCGACATACGAGCAGTACTTC
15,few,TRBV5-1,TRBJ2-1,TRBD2,CASSWSLAGSPEQFF,TGCGCCAGCAGCTGGTCACTAGCGGGATCTCCTGAGCAGTTCTTC
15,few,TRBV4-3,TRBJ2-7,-,CASSQDHDWPYEQYF,TGCGCCAGCAGCCAAGATCATGACTGGCCCTACGAGCAGTACTTC
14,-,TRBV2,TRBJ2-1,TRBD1,CASGPGTGGHEQFF,TGTGCCAGCGGACCCGGGACAGGGGGTCATGAGCAGTTCTTC
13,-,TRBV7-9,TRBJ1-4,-,CASSAGAWEKLFF,TGTGCCAGCAGTGCGGGGGCGTGGGAAAAACTGTTTTTT
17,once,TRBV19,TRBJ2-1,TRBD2,CASSNRTSGIGHDEQFF,TGTGCCAGTAGTAACCGGACTAGCGGGATAGGTCACGATGAGCAGTTCTTC
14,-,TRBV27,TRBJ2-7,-,CASSPHKSMYEQYF,TGTGCCAGCAGTCCCCACAAAAGTATGTACGAGCAGTACTTC
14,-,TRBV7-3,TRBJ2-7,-,CASSPTSFSYEQYF,TGTGCCAGCAGCCCCACTAGCTTCTCCTACGAGCAGTACTTC
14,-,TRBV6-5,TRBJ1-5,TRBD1,CASRTGGGNQPQHF,TGTGCCAGCAGAACAGGGGGTGGCAATCAGCCCCAGCATTTT
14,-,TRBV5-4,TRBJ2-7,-,CASSLVVGHDEQYF,TGTGCCAGCAGCTTGGTTGTGGGACACGACGAGCAGTACTTC
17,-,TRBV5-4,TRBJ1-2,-,CASSLDPAATTNYGYTF,TGTGCCAGCAGCTTGGACCCGGCGGCGACGACTAACTATGGCTACACCTTC
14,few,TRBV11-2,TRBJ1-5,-,CASSTGTPNQPQHF,TGTGCCAGCAGCACCGGGACACCCAATCAGCCCCAGCATTTT
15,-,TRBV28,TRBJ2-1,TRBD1,CASSLGGTGYNEQFF,TGTGCCAGCAGTTTAGGCGGGACAGGGTACAATGAGCAGTTCTTC
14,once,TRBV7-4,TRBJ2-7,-,CASTPRGFAYEQYF,TGTGCCAGCACCCCGAGAGGGTTTGCCTACGAGCAGTACTTC
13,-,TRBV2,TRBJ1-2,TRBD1,CASSEMDRDIYTF,TGTGCCAGCAGTGAAATGGACAGGGATATCTACACCTTC
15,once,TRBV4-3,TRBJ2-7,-,CASSGQFGSSYEQYF,TGCGCCAGCAGCGGACAGTTCGGCAGCTCCTACGAGCAGTACTTC
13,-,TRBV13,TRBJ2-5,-,CASSVGLGETQYF,TGTGCCAGCAGCGTGGGACTGGGAGAGACCCAGTACTTC
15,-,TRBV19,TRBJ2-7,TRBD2,CASSSWTSGMYEQYF,TGTGCCAGTAGTTCATGGACTAGCGGGATGTACGAGCAGTACTTC
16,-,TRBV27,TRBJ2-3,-,CASSDSVAGARDTQYF,TGTGCCAGCAGCGACTCGGTGGCAGGGGCAAGGGATACGCAGTATTTT